This T cell receptor beta chain came from a study of blood T cell repertoires in COVID-19. Repertoires were generated with immunoSEQ multiplex PCR, while TCRdb's copy carries only in-frame clones and drops some. The sample includes roughly 280,000 clones, roughly nine tenths of them seen just once. The sequencing input was PBMCs or T cells enriched from blood (not recorded which). This clonotype was obtained from a woman aged 50 to 65 who had recovered from COVID-19.

CDR3 in DNA: TGCAGCGTTCCCGGGACTTCGACCGTCGATGAGCAGTTCTTC. Its protein product is CSVPGTSTVDEQFF. The chain joins TRBV29-1 to TRBJ2-1; possible D gene TRBD2, 6 bases. The CDR3 loop spans 14 amino acids. The V and J ends lost 5 bases and 8 bases respectively, with 19 bases between them. The germline gives CDR1 SQVTM, CDR2 ANQGSEA.